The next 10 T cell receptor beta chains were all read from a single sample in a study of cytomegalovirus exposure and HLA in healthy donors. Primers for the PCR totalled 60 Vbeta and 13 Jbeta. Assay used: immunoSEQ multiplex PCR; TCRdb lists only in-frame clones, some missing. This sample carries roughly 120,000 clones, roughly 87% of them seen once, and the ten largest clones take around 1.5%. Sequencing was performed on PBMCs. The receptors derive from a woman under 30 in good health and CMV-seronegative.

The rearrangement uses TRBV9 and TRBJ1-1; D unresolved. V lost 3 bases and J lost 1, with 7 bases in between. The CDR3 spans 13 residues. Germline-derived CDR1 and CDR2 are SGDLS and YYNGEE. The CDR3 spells CASSGDKNTEAFF. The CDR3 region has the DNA TGTGCCAGCAGCGGTGACAAGAACACTGAAGCTTTCTTT. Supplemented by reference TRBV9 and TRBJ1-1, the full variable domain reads DSGVTQTPKHLITATGQRVTLRCSPRSGDLSVYWYQQSLDQGLQFLIQYYNGEERAKGNILERFSAQQFPDLHSELNLSSLELGDSALYFCASSGDKNTEAFFGQGTRLTVV.

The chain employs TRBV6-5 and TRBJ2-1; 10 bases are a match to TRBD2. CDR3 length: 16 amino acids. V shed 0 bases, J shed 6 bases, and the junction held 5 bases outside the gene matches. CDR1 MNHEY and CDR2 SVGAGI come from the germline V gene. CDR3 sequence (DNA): TGTGCCAGCAGTTACTCAGGGCTAGCGGGGGTCAATGAGCAGTTCTTC. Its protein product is CASSYSGLAGVNEQFF.

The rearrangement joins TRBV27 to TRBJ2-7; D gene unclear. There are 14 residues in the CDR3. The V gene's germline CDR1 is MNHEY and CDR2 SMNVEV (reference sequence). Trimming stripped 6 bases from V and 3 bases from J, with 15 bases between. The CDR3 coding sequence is TGTGCCAGCAGCCTTTCCCCCCTTTACTACGAGCAGTACTTC. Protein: CASSLSPLYYEQYF.

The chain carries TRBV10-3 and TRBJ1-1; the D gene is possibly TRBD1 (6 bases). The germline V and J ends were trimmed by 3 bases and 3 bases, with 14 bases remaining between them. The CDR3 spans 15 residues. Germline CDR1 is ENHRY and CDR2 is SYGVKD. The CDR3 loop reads CAISDGQGWDTEAFF. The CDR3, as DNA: TGTGCCATCAGTGATGGGCAGGGGTGGGACACTGAAGCTTTCTTT.

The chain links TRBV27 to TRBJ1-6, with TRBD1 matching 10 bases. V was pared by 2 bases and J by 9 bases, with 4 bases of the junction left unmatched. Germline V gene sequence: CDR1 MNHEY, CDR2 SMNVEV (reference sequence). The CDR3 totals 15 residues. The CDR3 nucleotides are TGTGCCAGCAGTTTAGTCAGGACAGGGGGTTCACCCCTCCACTTT. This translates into CASSLVRTGGSPLHF.

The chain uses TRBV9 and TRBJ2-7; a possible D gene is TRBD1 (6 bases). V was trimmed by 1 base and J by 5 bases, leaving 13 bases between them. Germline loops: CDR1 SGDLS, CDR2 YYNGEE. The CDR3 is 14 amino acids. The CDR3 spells CASSVWIQGNEQYF. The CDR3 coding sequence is TGTGCCAGCAGCGTATGGATCCAGGGGAACGAGCAGTACTTC.

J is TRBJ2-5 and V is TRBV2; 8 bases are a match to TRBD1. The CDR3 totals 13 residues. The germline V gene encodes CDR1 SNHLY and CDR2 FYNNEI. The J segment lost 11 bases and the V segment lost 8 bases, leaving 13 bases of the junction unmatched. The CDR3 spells CASGGRDRWEQYF. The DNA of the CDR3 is TGTGCCAGCGGAGGGCGGGACAGGTGGGAGCAGTACTTC.

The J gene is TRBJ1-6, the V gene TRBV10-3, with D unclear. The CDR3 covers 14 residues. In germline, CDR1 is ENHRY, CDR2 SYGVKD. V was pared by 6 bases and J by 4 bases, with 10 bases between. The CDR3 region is CAIRRTDYNSPLHF. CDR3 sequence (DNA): TGTGCCATCAGAAGGACTGATTATAATTCACCCCTCCACTTT.

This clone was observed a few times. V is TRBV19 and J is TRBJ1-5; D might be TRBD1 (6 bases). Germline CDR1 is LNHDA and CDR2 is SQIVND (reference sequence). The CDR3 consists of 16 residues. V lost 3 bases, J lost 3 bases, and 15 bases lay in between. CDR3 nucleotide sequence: TGTGCCAGTAGTATGGATCCCGGGACACCCAATCAGCCCCAGCATTTT. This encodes CASSMDPGTPNQPQHF.

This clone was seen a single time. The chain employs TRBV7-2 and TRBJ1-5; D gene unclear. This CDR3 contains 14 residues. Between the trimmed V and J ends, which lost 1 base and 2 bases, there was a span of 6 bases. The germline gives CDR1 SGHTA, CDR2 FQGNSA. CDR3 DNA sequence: TGTGCCAGCAGCTTAGTGGTAGGCAATCAGCCCCAGCATTTT. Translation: CASSLVVGNQPQHF.